This TCR beta chain derives from a study of blood T cell repertoires in COVID-19. Generated by immunoSEQ multiplex PCR, the TCRdb table keeps only in-frame clones and is missing some. This repertoire shows 20,000 to 25,000 clones, 65% to 90% found once; its top ten account for approximately 3.8%. With 2 bases removed from V and 3 bases from J, the gap between germline ends came to 7 bases. Germline lookup yields CDR1 MGHRA and CDR2 YSYEKL. The CDR3 has 13 amino acids. This clone was detected once. Sequenced sample: peripheral blood. This TCR was recovered from a man in his fifties or sixties with active COVID-19. This chain uses TRBV4-1 with TRBJ1-1, with unresolved D. The CDR3 DNA sequence: TGCGCCAGCAGCCAATCCAGGTACACTGAAGCTTTCTTT. Amino acid sequence: CASSQSRYTEAFF.